The text below deals with one TCR beta chain. Its target is unknown. Noted time point: persistent/refractory GD, antithyroid drugs over 5 years with positive TRAb. PBMCs provided the RNA from which the TCR library was made. One endocrinology department in Xi'an, China, was where patients came from. The data are from a study of regulatory T cells in long-lasting Graves disease. Study-wide findings and caveats: There were preferences for TRBV28, TRBJ1-2 and TRBJ2-5 in persistent disease. Persistent patients shared more public clonotypes (roughly 2,800) than new patients (approximately 970).

The length of the CDR3 is 15 residues. Germline CDR1 is LNHDA and CDR2 is SQIVND (reference sequence). The ends were cut back, 4 bases at V and 4 bases at J, with 16 bases in the middle. To make TCR beta libraries, researchers used iRepertoire HTBI primers and Arm-PCR of CDR3 regions. Original handling: From all samples, identification returned approximately 15 TRBJ and 60 or so TRBV segments. TCRdb re-derived calls from the multiplex PCR reads in MiXCR, one entry per CDR3 protein. Here the V and J calls rest on TCRdb's processing, not on the authors' analysis. Of around 460,000 distinct CDR3 sequences listed, roughly 22% are singletons.

Sequencing was performed on peripheral blood mononuclear cells (PBMCs), taken when the disease was refractory, from a patient treated with antithyroid drugs. This TCR was recovered from a female donor with Graves disease. The gene calls are TRBV19 and TRBJ1-2, with D possibly TRBD1 on 5 matching bases. The CDR3, as DNA: TGTGCCAGTAGTACCTTCGGAGCAGGGCCCTATGGCTACACCTTC. This sequence encodes CASSTFGAGPYGYTF.